This T cell receptor (beta chain) is from a study of T cells in Graves' hyperthyroidism and ophthalmopathy. Study information: Upon initial diagnosis and before any treatment, peripheral blood was collected.

Blood was obtained at the first hyperthyroidism diagnosis, which preceded any ophthalmopathy symptoms. It was 8 to 10 ml of fresh peripheral blood that supplied the PBMCs. CDR3 length: 16 amino acids. V was trimmed by 4 bases and J by 0 bases, leaving 14 bases between them. From germline, CDR1 is SEHNR and CDR2 FQNEAQ (reference sequence). At least ten counts were recorded for this clonotype. Its specificity is unknown. TCR beta CDR3 sequences were amplified from RNA transcripts. In the first-round RT-PCR of the TCR CDR3, the HTBI primer set was used. One entry per CDR3 protein, called by TCRdb with MiXCR from the multiplex PCR reads. Here the sample spans over 700,000 distinct CDR3 sequences, around 20% being singletons. Findings of the study overall: Most thyroid clonotypes expanded above 0.001 appeared in blood too.

The sequenced sample consisted of blood. This clonotype was obtained from a woman aged 45-65 years with Graves' hyperthyroidism that later progressed to Graves' ophthalmopathy. This chain joins TRBV7-9 and TRBJ2-3; D is uncertain. The CDR3 is CASSSPERVSTDTQYF. The CDR3 DNA reads TGTGCCAGCAGCTCTCCAGAAAGGGTTAGCACAGATACGCAGTATTTT. The full variable domain, in which reference TRBV7-9 and TRBJ2-3 provide the parts outside the CDR3, is DTGVSQNPRHKITKRGQNVTFRCDPISEHNRLYWYRQTLGQGPEFLTYFQNEAQLEKSRLLSDRFSAERPKGSFSTLEIQRTEQGDSAMYLCASSSPERVSTDTQYFGPGTRLTVL.